This entry concerns a single TCR beta chain. Antigen: not known. CDR3 size: 16 residues. CDR1 GTSNPN and CDR2 SVGIG come from the germline V gene (reference sequence). J lost 0 bases, V lost 3 bases, and 4 bases had no gene match. The data derive from a study of cytomegalovirus exposure and HLA in healthy donors. The overall study: The platform used for the approximately 120 validation repertoires matched that of the 650 to 750 first-cohort repertoires, a later analysis reported.

Only in-frame clones appear in the TCRdb table, and some are missing; sequencing was by immunoSEQ multiplex PCR. The table lists fewer than 250,000 clones, less than 85% of them singletons, with about 6% in the top ten. Points from the study as a whole: Most TCRs appeared rarely, but some public TCRs recurred in many donors. Researchers reported that a few CMV-associated chains were confirmed in vitro as CMV antigen-specific. Researchers counted roughly 150 TCR beta chains as cytomegalovirus-associated.

The specimen sequenced was PBMCs. This TCR was sampled from a young woman in good health and CMV-seronegative. The chain couples TRBV30 to TRBJ2-4; 11 bases fit TRBD2. CDR3 sequence reads: CAWSPGLAGAKNIQYF. DNA of the CDR3: TGTGCCTGGAGCCCCGGACTAGCGGGAGCCAAAAACATTCAGTACTTC.